Listed below are T cell receptor beta chains from one sample, sequenced in a study of blood T cell repertoires in COVID-19. Repertoires were generated with immunoSEQ multiplex PCR, while TCRdb's copy carries only in-frame clones and drops some. The sample yields 200,000 or so clones, more than 70% seen once. Material: peripheral blood. The receptors originated from a man aged 50-59 years with COVID-19, enrolled during active disease. The CDR3 runs from the conserved cysteine through the conserved F or W. The D gene is left open where the match is weak. A row's size may be missing; if present it is once, few, many or a size class.

CASTKRGGGNEKLFF,TGTGCCAGTACCAAACGAGGGGGAGGGAATGAAAAACTGTTTTTT,TRBJ1-4,once,.,TRBV19
CASSPTTGVNTEAFF,TGCGCCAGCAGCCCCACGACAGGGGTGAACACTGAAGCTTTCTTT,TRBJ1-1,.,TRBD1,TRBV5-1
CASSLTGTGGSNEQFF,TGTGCCAGCAGTTTAACCGGGACAGGGGGATCCAATGAGCAGTTCTTC,TRBJ2-1,.,TRBD1,TRBV27
CASSYSGLPYNEQFF,TGTGCCAGCAGTTATAGCGGGTTGCCCTACAATGAGCAGTTCTTC,TRBJ2-1,.,TRBD2,TRBV6-5
CSVTRGLAVENEQFF,TGCAGCGTCACTCGGGGACTAGCGGTCGAGAATGAGCAGTTCTTC,TRBJ2-1,.,TRBD2,TRBV29-1
CASSRTGGQNTDTQYF,TGTGCCAGCTCAAGGACAGGGGGGCAGAACACAGATACGCAGTATTTT,TRBJ2-3,.,TRBD1,TRBV7-2
CASSLGASRDSRYTF,TGTGCCAGCAGCTTGGGGGCGTCCCGGGACAGCCGCTACACCTTC,TRBJ1-2,.,TRBD1,TRBV5-4
CASSLAAAGSGIQYF,TGTGCCAGCAGCTTAGCGGCGGCAGGGTCAGGCATTCAGTATTTC,TRBJ2-4,once,.,TRBV7-6
CATSRGGGGVGSYEQYF,TGTGCCACCAGCAGAGGGGGCGGGGGAGTCGGCTCCTACGAGCAGTACTTC,TRBJ2-7,.,TRBD2,TRBV15
CASHKGTSQKETQYF,TGTGCCAGCCATAAAGGGACTAGCCAAAAAGAGACCCAGTACTTC,TRBJ2-5,.,TRBD2,TRBV27
CASSNRDRVSEDQPQHF,TGTGCCAGCAGCAACCGGGACAGGGTATCGGAAGATCAGCCCCAGCATTTT,TRBJ1-5,.,.,TRBV21-1
CASSLKGGTEAYEQYF,TGTGCCAGCAGCCTTAAAGGAGGGACAGAAGCCTACGAGCAGTACTTC,TRBJ2-7,.,.,TRBV4-2
CASSHPGTGGSGANVLTF,TGTGCCAGCAGCCACCCCGGGACAGGGGGCTCTGGGGCCAACGTCCTGACTTTC,TRBJ2-6,.,TRBD1,TRBV14
CAWTGQGAGNSPLHF,TGTGCCTGGACGGGACAGGGGGCAGGTAATTCACCCCTCCACTTT,TRBJ1-6,.,TRBD1,TRBV30
CASSTGLGQDKNIQYF,TGTGCCAGCAGCACAGGGCTGGGACAAGACAAAAACATTCAGTACTTC,TRBJ2-4,.,.,TRBV2
CASSRQGDTEAFF,TGTGCCAGCAGCCGACAGGGAGACACTGAAGCTTTCTTT,TRBJ1-1,once,TRBD1,TRBV7-9
CATRGHVDTELFF,TGTGCCACCCGAGGACACGTTGATACGGAGCTGTTTTTT,TRBJ2-2,.,.,TRBV6-5
CASSLVQVDRGRLYNEQFF,TGTGCCAGCAGCTTAGTCCAGGTGGACAGGGGGCGCCTCTACAATGAGCAGTTCTTC,TRBJ2-1,.,TRBD1,TRBV11-2
CASSEGSNEKLFF,TGTGCCAGCAGTGAAGGCTCGAATGAAAAACTGTTTTTT,TRBJ1-4,.,.,TRBV25-1
CASRGQGPYGYTF,TGTGCCAGCAGAGGACAGGGTCCCTATGGCTACACCTTC,TRBJ1-2,once,TRBD1,TRBV6-5
CASSFRGAGVAFF,TGTGCCAGCAGCTTTCGGGGGGCTGGTGTAGCTTTCTTT,TRBJ1-1,.,.,TRBV5-8
CASSSAQGWGNQPQHF,TGTGCCAGCAGTTCGGCACAGGGTTGGGGCAATCAGCCCCAGCATTTT,TRBJ1-5,.,.,TRBV28
CASSQRIGTANTEAFF,TGTGCCAGCAGCCAGCGTATCGGGACAGCGAACACTGAAGCTTTCTTT,TRBJ1-1,.,TRBD1,TRBV3-1/TRBV3-2
CASRESHRGPQYF,TGTGCCAGCAGAGAATCACACAGGGGACCTCAGTACTTC,TRBJ2-7,few,TRBD1,TRBV5-8
CSVDGDRANEQFF,TGCAGCGTTGATGGGGACAGGGCGAATGAGCAGTTCTTC,TRBJ2-1,.,TRBD1,TRBV29-1
CASSLFVSGAIYNEQFF,TGTGCCAGCAGCTTGTTTGTGTCAGGGGCAATCTACAATGAGCAGTTCTTC,TRBJ2-1,.,.,TRBV5-4
CASRDPPVGRGPSPAFF,TGTGCCAGCAGAGATCCCCCCGTTGGCAGGGGTCCGTCCCCAGCTTTCTTT,TRBJ1-1,.,.,TRBV28
CASSYRKRGGPGRQETQYF,TGTGCCAGCAGTTATCGAAAGCGGGGGGGCCCCGGTCGACAAGAGACCCAGTACTTC,TRBJ2-5,.,TRBD2,TRBV6-2/TRBV6-3
CASSYRQGGEQYF,TGTGCCAGCAGTTACCGACAGGGAGGCGAGCAGTACTTC,TRBJ2-7,.,.,TRBV6-5
CASSLVGGQPQHF,TGCGCCAGCAGCTTGGTTGGGGGCCAGCCCCAGCATTTT,TRBJ1-5,.,.,TRBV5-1
CASSLALGATGANVLTF,TGTGCCAGCAGCTTGGCCCTGGGGGCTACTGGGGCCAACGTCCTGACTTTC,TRBJ2-6,.,.,TRBV5-6
CASSQGQTHNQPQHF,TGTGCCAGCAGCCAAGGACAGACGCATAATCAGCCCCAGCATTTT,TRBJ1-5,.,.,TRBV3-1/TRBV3-2
CASRPDRGQTDTQYF,TGTGCCAGCAGACCAGACAGGGGGCAGACAGATACGCAGTATTTT,TRBJ2-3,once,TRBD1,TRBV2
CAWSGQGNTEAFF,TGTGCCTGGAGCGGACAGGGGAACACTGAAGCTTTCTTT,TRBJ1-1,.,TRBD1,TRBV30
CASETSGSTDTQYF,TGTGCCAGTGAGACTAGCGGAAGCACAGATACGCAGTATTTT,TRBJ2-3,.,TRBD2,TRBV19
CASRSYTGTGDLTSGNTIYF,TGTGCCAGCCGATCCTACACCGGGACAGGGGATCTCACCTCTGGAAACACCATATATTTT,TRBJ1-3,few,TRBD1,TRBV27